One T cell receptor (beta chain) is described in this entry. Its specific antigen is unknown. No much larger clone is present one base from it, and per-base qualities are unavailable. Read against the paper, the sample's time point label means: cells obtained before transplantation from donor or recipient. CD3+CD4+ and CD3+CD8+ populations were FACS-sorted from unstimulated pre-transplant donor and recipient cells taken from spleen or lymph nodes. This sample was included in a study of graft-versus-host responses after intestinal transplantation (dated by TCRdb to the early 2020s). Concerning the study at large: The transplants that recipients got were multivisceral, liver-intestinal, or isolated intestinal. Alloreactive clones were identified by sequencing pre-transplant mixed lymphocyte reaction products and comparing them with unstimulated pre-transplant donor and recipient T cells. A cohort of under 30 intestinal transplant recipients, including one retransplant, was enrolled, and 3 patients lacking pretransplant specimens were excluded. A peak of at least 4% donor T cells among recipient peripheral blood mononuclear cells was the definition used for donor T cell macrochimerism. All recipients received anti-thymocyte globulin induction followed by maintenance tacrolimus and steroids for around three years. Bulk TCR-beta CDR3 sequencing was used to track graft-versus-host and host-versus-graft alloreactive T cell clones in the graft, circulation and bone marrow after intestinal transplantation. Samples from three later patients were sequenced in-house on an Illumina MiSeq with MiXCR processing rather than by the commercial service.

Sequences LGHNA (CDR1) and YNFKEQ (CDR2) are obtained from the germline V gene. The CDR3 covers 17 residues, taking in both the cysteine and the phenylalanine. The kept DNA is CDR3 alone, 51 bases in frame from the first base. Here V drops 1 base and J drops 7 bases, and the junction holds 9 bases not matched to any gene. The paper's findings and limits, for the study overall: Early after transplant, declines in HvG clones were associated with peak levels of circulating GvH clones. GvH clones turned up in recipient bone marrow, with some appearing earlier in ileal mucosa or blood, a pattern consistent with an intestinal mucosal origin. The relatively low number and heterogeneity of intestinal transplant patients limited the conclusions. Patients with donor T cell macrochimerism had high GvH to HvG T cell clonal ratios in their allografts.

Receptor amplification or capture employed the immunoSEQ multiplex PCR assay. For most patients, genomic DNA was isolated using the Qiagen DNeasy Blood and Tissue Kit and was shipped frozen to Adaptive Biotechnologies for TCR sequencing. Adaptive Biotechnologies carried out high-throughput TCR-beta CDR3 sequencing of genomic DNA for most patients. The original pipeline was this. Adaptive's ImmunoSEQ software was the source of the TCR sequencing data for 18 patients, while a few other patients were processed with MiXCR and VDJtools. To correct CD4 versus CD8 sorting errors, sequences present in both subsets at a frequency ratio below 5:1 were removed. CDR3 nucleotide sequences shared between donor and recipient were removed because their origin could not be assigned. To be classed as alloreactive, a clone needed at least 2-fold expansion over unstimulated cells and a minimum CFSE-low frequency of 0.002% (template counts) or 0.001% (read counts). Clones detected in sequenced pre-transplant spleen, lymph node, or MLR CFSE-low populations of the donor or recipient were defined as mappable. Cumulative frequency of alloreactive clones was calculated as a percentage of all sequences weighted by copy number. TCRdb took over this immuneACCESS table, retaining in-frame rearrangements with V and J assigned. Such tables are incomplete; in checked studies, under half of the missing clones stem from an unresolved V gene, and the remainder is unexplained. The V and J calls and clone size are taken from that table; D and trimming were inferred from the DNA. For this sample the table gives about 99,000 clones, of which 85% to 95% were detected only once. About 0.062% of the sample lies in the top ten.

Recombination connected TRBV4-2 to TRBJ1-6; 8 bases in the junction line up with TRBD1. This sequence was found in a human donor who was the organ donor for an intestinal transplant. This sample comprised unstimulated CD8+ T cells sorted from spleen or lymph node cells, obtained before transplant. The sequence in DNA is TGTGCCAGCAGCCAAGCCGACCGACAGGGGAGCAATTCACCCCTCCACTTT. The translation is CASSQADRQGSNSPLHF.